This T cell receptor beta chain comes out of a study of T cell responses to AZD1222 COVID-19 vaccine. Study-level points and caveats: Unmutated variant regions are reportedly the target of nearly half of TCRs that are spike-specific. Vaccine-related CD4 TCRs covered spike, predominating at 160-218 and 743-854. The study found Spike-specific TCR breadth and depth rose after two AZD1222 doses.

The CDR3 has 15 amino acids. Germline V gene sequence: CDR1 SGHAT, CDR2 FQNNGV. The V end was cut by 0 bases, the J end by 1 base, with 8 bases between. TCRdb keeps only in-frame clones here, not all; method: immunoSEQ multiplex PCR. The sample consists of under 150,000 clones, approximately 94% of them appearing once. Worth noting for this clone: Its specificity is unknown.

The chain combines TRBV11-2 with TRBJ2-3; no reliable D call. Sequenced material: peripheral blood, taken on day 0 of AZD1222 vaccination. This sequence originates from an adult in good health. CDR3 DNA: TGTGCCAGCAGCTTAGAGTGGCCGGGCACAGATACGCAGTATTTT. This sequence encodes CASSLEWPGTDTQYF.